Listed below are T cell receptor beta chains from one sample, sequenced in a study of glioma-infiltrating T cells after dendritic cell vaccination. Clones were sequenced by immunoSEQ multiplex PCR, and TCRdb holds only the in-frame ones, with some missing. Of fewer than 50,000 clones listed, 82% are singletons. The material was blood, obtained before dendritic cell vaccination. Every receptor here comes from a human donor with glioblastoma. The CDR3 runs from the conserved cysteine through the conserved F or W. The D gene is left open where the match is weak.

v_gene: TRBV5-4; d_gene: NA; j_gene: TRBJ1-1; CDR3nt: TGTGCCAGCAGCCCGACCGGGGCTGAAGCTTTCTTT; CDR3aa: CASSPTGAEAFF
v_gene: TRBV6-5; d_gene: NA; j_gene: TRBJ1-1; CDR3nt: TGTGCCAGCCACTTTCGATCGAACACTGAAGCTTTCTTT; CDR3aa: CASHFRSNTEAFF
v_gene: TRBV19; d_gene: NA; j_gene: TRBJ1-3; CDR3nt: TGTGCCAGTAGTATAGACCGGCAGAGACTCTCTGGAAACACCATATATTTT; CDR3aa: CASSIDRQRLSGNTIYF
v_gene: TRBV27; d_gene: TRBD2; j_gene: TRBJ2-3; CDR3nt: TGTGCCAGCAGTTCCCGACTAGCGGTAGATACGCAGTATTTT; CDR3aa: CASSSRLAVDTQYF
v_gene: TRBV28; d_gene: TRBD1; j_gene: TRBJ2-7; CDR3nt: TGTGCCAGCAGTTCGGACAGGGTCGGAGTTGTTTCCTACGAGCAGTACTTC; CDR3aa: CASSSDRVGVVSYEQYF
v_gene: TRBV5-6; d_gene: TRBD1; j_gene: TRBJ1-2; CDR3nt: TGTGCCAGCAGCCCTGGACAGGGGCGAGCTAACTATGGCTACACCTTC; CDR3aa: CASSPGQGRANYGYTF
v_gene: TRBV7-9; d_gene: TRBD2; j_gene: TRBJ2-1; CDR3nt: TGTGCCAGCAGCTTAGATGCGGGGGATCACAATGAGCAGTTCTTC; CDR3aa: CASSLDAGDHNEQFF
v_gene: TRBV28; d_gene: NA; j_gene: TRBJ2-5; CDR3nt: TGTGCCAGCAGGAAGACAGGCCAAGAGACCCAGTACTTC; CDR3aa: CASRKTGQETQYF
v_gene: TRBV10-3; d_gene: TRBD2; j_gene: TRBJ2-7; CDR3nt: TGTGCCATCAGAGAAACTAGCGGGGGAGGCCTCTACGAGCAGTACTTC; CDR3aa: CAIRETSGGGLYEQYF
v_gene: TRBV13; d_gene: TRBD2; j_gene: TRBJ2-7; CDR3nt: TGTGCCAGCAGCTTAACTAGCGGGGGCTACGAGCAGTACTTC; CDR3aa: CASSLTSGGYEQYF
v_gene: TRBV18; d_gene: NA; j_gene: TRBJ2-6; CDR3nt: TGTGCCAGCTCACCCAGACAGGTGCAGGCCAACGTCCTGACTTTC; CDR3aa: CASSPRQVQANVLTF
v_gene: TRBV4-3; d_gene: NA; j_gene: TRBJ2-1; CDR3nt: TGCGCCAGCAGCGCTGGAGTCGGTGGCAATGAGCAGTTCTTC; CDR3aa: CASSAGVGGNEQFF
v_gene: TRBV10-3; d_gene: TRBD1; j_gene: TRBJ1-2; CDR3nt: TGTGCCATCAGGGGGGGACAGGGAGCCCTCTATGGCTACACCTTC; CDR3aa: CAIRGGQGALYGYTF
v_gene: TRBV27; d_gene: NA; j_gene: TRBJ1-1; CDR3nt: TGTGCCAGCAGGAGTGGCACTGAAGCTTTCTTT; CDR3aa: CASRSGTEAFF